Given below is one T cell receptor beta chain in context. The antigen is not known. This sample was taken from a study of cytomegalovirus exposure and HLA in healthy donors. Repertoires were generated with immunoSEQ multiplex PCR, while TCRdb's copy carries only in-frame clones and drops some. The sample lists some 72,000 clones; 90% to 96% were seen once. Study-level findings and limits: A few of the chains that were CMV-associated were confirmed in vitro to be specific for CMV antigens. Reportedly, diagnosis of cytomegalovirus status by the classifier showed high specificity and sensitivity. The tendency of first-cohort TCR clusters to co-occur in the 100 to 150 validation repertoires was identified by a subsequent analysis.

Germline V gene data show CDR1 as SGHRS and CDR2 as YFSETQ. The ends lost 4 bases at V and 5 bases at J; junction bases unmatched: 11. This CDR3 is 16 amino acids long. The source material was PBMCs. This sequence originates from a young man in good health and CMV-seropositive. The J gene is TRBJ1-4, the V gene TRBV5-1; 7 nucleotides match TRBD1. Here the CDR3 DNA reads TGCGCCAGCAGCACGAGAGACAGGGCCTACAATGAAAAACTGTTTTTT. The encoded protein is CASSTRDRAYNEKLFF.